Here is one T cell receptor (beta chain) with its context. These data are taken from a study of graft-versus-host responses after intestinal transplantation. About the study: Induction with anti-thymocyte globulin, then tacrolimus and steroids for about 3 years, was given to all recipients.

TCRdb's copy holds only in-frame clones and misses some; the assay was immunoSEQ multiplex PCR. The sample holds about 46,000 clones, roughly 93% seen once. The clonotype was recovered from a human patient who received an intestinal transplant, so some T cells may come from the graft donor. Source: PBMCs, taken 750 to 800 days after a first intestinal transplant, on the day of a second.

The CDR3: CASSLGGGAGGYGYTF. The CDR3 coding sequence is TGTGCCAGCAGCTTAGGAGGTGGGGCAGGTGGCTATGGCTACACCTTC. The chain links TRBV7-2 to TRBJ1-2; TRBD1 is a possible D gene (5 bases). Germline-derived CDR1 and CDR2 are SGHTA and FQGNSA. Trimming removed 1 base at V and 4 bases at J, with 16 bases between. This CDR3 has 16 residues.